Listed here are 27 T cell receptor beta chains from one sample, sequenced in a study of T cells in women clearing cervical HPV infection. This table comes from immunoSEQ multiplex PCR, and its TCRdb copy is limited to in-frame clones, with some not included. Its table records 30,000 or so clones. The sample comprised blood buffy coat. The source is a woman aged 18-70 years with a cervical HPV16 infection that either progressed to CIN3+ or cleared (not recorded which).

As for this clone: The read stops 3 residues short of the end of the CDR3; the missing end is completed from the germline J gene. The chain links TRBV7-2 to TRBJ2-7; TRBD2 agrees at 9 bases. Germline V gives CDR1 SGHTA, CDR2 FQGNSA. The CDR3 totals 13 residues. The V gene end was trimmed by 9 bases and the J gene end by 4 bases; junction bases not matched to a gene: 7. The DNA read from the CDR3 is TGTGCCAGGGGGGCGGGAGGGCCGTACGAG. Its translation is CARGAGGPYE. The full CDR3 reads CARGAGGPYEQYF.

In regard to this clone: The read stops 3 residues short of the end of the CDR3; the missing end is completed from the germline J gene. The chain combines TRBV4-1 with TRBJ1-2, with TRBD1 matching over 8 bases. Germline CDR1 reads MGHRA; CDR2 reads YSYEKL. Trimming at V came to 4 bases and at J to 7 bases, leaving 14 bases not matched to a gene. The CDR3 sequence is 16 residues long. The CDR3: CASSPSAWTGNRGYTF. Partial CDR3 DNA: TGCGCCAGCAGCCCTTCCGCCTGGACAGGGAATCGTGGC.

Worth noting for this clone: The sequence runs out 3 residues before the end of the CDR3; the remainder is reconstructed from the germline J gene. The chain combines TRBV20-1 with TRBJ2-4, with D perhaps TRBD1 or TRBD2 (5 bases each). The V and J ends lost 1 base and 6 bases respectively, with 16 bases between them. The CDR3 contains 15 residues. Germline assignment: CDR1 DFQATT and CDR2 SNEGSKA (reference sequence). CDR3 region: CSARAGRQPVNIQYF. The part of the CDR3 DNA that was read is TGCAGTGCTAGAGCAGGGAGACAGCCAGTAAACATT.

A note on this clone: The CDR3 end lies 3 residues beyond the end of the read and is filled in from the germline J gene. This chain links TRBV7-3 with TRBJ1-1; a possible D gene is TRBD1 (6 bases). The germline V gene has CDR1 SGHTA and CDR2 FQGTGA. This CDR3 contains 13 residues. Trimming took 6 bases from V and 3 from J, leaving 11 bases between them. The CDR3 sequence is CASSRDTYTEAFF. Incomplete CDR3 DNA: TGTGCCAGCAGTCGGGACACCTACACTGAA.

Of note for this clone: The observed sequence ends 3 residues before the CDR3 terminus, with the missing tail filled in from the germline J gene. The V call is TRBV7-8, the J call TRBJ2-1; D perhaps matches TRBD2 (6 bases). Germline V gene data show CDR1 as SGHVS and CDR2 as FQNEAQ. V shed 1 base and J shed 6 bases, with 13 bases lying between them. This CDR3 has 15 residues. CDR3 residues: CASSLVRERGNEQFF. Incomplete CDR3 DNA: TGTGCCAGCAGCTTAGTACGGGAGAGGGGCAATGAG. The full variable domain, rest sourced from reference TRBV7-8 and TRBJ2-1, is GAGVSQSPRYKVAKRGQDVALRCDPISGHVSLFWYQQALGQGPEFLTYFQNEAQLDKSGLPSDRFFAERPEGSVSTLKIQRTQQEDSAVYLCASSLVRERGNEQFFGPGTRLTVL.

As regards this clone: The sequence runs out 3 residues before the end of the CDR3; the remainder is reconstructed from the germline J gene. This rearrangement joins TRBV7-3 to TRBJ2-5; possibly TRBD2 for D (6 bases). The CDR3 contains 13 residues. The V gene lost 5 bases and the J gene lost 5 bases, with 12 bases spanning the gap. Germline CDR1 SGHTA, CDR2 FQGTGA. The CDR3 loop is CASSRAGRETQYF. The CDR3 bases that were read are TGTGCCAGCAGCCGGGCGGGGAGGGAGACC.

Concerning this clone: The read halts 3 residues ahead of the CDR3 end, with the missing end drawn from the germline J gene. The chain couples TRBV5-1 to TRBJ2-7, with D possibly matching TRBD1 (5 bases). Germline values: CDR1 SGHRS, CDR2 YFSETQ. This CDR3 comprises 14 residues. The germline V and J ends were trimmed by 4 bases and 3 bases, with 14 bases remaining between them. The covered CDR3 bases are TGCGCCAGCAGCCCATTGGACACCCGCTACGAG. It specifies CASSPLDTRYE. The whole CDR3 sequence is CASSPLDTRYEQYF.

As for this clone: The read comes to an end 3 residues before the CDR3 does, leaving the germline J gene to fill in the end. The chain combines TRBV10-3 with TRBJ2-5, with D perhaps being TRBD1 or TRBD2 (5 bases each). CDR3 length: 15 amino acids. The V and J ends lost 6 bases and 0 bases respectively, with 14 bases between them. Per germline, CDR1 ENHRY and CDR2 SYGVKD. CDR3 DNA, as far as it was read: TGTGCCATCAGCCCCCTAGGGGAGTACCAAGAGACC. It yields the protein CAISPLGEYQET. The whole CDR3 is CAISPLGEYQETQYF.

About this clone itself: The read falls 3 residues short of the CDR3 end, and the missing part is taken from the germline J gene. The chain is built from TRBV20-1 and TRBJ1-5; D is uncertain. Germline CDR1 DFQATT, CDR2 SNEGSKA (reference sequence). The CDR3 contains 15 residues. Deletions cut 0 bases from V and 0 bases from J, with 9 bases between. Partial CDR3 DNA: TGCAGTGCTAGAGATTGGTCCTATAGCAATCAGCCC. The encoded protein is CSARDWSYSNQP. The entire CDR3 sequence reads CSARDWSYSNQPQHF.

For this clone: The CDR3 end lies 3 residues beyond the end of the read and is filled in from the germline J gene. The chain has TRBV11-2 and TRBJ1-5, with TRBD1 matching over 10 bases. V gave up 5 bases and J gave up 5 bases; unmatched junction bases: 3. This CDR3 region has 14 residues. Germline CDR1 reads SGHAT; CDR2 reads FQNNGV. The CDR3 bases that were read are TGTGCCAGCAGCCGCGGGACAGGGGATCAGCCC. Translating gives CASSRGTGDQP. The complete CDR3 protein is CASSRGTGDQPQHF. The entire variable domain, with the rest obtained from reference TRBV11-2 and TRBJ1-5, is as follows: EAGVAQSPRYKIIEKRQSVAFWCNPISGHATLYWYQQILGQGPKLLIQFQNNGVVDDSQLPKDRFSAERLKGVDSTLKIQPAKLEDSAVYLCASSRGTGDQPQHFGDGTRLSIL.

Comment on this clone: The read is 3 residues too short to cover the CDR3 end, so that end is filled in from the germline J gene. The chain couples TRBV30 to TRBJ2-4, with D possibly being TRBD2 (5 bases). Looked up from germline, CDR1 is GTSNPN and CDR2 is SVGIG (reference sequence). The CDR3 covers 12 residues. Between the trimmed V and J ends, which lost 5 bases and 5 bases, there was a span of 10 bases. The CDR3 region is CAWSYGENIQYF. The CDR3 bases that were read are TGTGCCTGGTCTTACGGGGAAAACATT.

About this clone: The read ends 3 residues before the CDR3 terminus; that terminus is restored from the germline J gene. V is TRBV13 and J is TRBJ2-6, with 11 bases lining up with TRBD2. Trimming at V came to 5 bases and at J to 0 bases, leaving 12 bases not matched to a gene. Germline V CDR1 and CDR2: PRHDT, FYEKMQ (reference sequence). This CDR3 comprises 20 residues. The covered CDR3 bases are TGTGCCAGCAGCCGAGACAACCATAGCGGGAGGGACTCTGGGGCCAACGTC. Its protein product is CASSRDNHSGRDSGANV. The entire CDR3 reads CASSRDNHSGRDSGANVLTF.

Points on this clone: The read ends 3 residues shy of where the CDR3 ends; the end is completed using the germline J gene. The chain is built from TRBV2 and TRBJ1-5; TRBD1 matches at 7 bases. CDR1 is SNHLY and CDR2 is FYNNEI in the germline V gene. The CDR3 runs 14 residues. After removal of 6 bases from V and 3 bases from J, the junction contained 5 bases not matched to a gene. The CDR3: CASRPGQNNQPQHF. The sequenced CDR3 bases are TGTGCCAGCAGGCCGGGACAGAACAATCAGCCC.

As concerns this clone: Read coverage stops 3 residues before the CDR3 terminus; the germline J gene supplies the remainder. J is TRBJ2-3 and V is TRBV7-9; tentatively, D is TRBD1 (6 bases). The CDR3 contains 14 residues. Germline V gene data show CDR1 as SEHNR and CDR2 as FQNEAQ (reference sequence). V lost 4 bases and J lost 2, with 10 bases in between. The part of the CDR3 DNA that was read is TGTGCCAGCAGCTCAACAGGGCTCACAGATACG. It is translated as CASSSTGLTDT. The CDR3, in full, reads CASSSTGLTDTQYF. The full variable domain, in which reference TRBV7-9 and TRBJ2-3 provide the parts outside the CDR3, is DTGVSQNPRHKITKRGQNVTFRCDPISEHNRLYWYRQTLGQGPEFLTYFQNEAQLEKSRLLSDRFSAERPKGSFSTLEIQRTEQGDSAMYLCASSSTGLTDTQYFGPGTRLTVL.

Of note for this clone: Coverage ceases 3 residues before the CDR3 finishes, and the germline J gene fills in the end. The chain uses TRBV2 and TRBJ2-5, with D hard to call. Trimming stripped 5 bases from V and 2 bases from J, with 9 bases between. The length of the CDR3 is 13 residues. Looked up from germline, CDR1 is SNHLY and CDR2 is FYNNEI. The DNA read from the CDR3 is TGTGCCAGCAGTCCTTTGAGGCAAGAGACC. As protein: CASSPLRQET. In full, the CDR3 reads CASSPLRQETQYF.

A remark on this clone: The DNA ends 3 residues before the CDR3 does, and the rest of the CDR3 is filled in from the germline J gene. This chain connects TRBV19 to TRBJ2-7, with D possibly matching TRBD2 (6 bases). Germline-derived CDR1 and CDR2 are LNHDA and SQIVND (reference sequence). CDR3 length equals 13 residues. Between the trimmed V and J ends, which lost 0 bases and 4 bases, there was a span of 7 bases. The sequenced part of the CDR3 DNA is TGTGCCAGTAGTATAGATCGGGGGTACGAG. Translation: CASSIDRGYE. The entire CDR3 reads CASSIDRGYEQYF. The full variable domain, completed using reference TRBV19 and TRBJ2-7, is DGGITQSPKYLFRKEGQNVTLSCEQNLNHDAMYWYRQDPGQGLRLIYYSQIVNDFQKGDIAEGYSVSREKKESFPLTVTSAQKNPTAFYLCASSIDRGYEQYFGPGTRLTVT.

A word on this clone: The CDR3 is cut off 3 residues early in the read; its end comes from the germline J gene. The chain uses TRBV19 and TRBJ1-6; a weak D match, TRBD1 (6 bases). Germline CDR1 is LNHDA and CDR2 is SQIVND (reference sequence). The CDR3 runs to 15 residues. With 5 bases removed from V and 3 bases from J, the gap between germline ends came to 11 bases. The CDR3: CASSLGDIYNSPLHF. The part of the CDR3 DNA that was read is TGTGCCAGTAGTCTAGGGGACATCTATAATTCACCC.

As for this clone: From the germline J gene comes the end of the CDR3, since the read stops 3 residues before it. The rearrangement uses TRBV2 and TRBJ2-3, with D possibly TRBD1 on 8 matching bases. The length of the CDR3 is 14 residues. Germline V gives CDR1 SNHLY, CDR2 FYNNEI. CDR3: CASSADREGQPQYF. The sequenced part of the CDR3 DNA is TGTGCCAGCAGTGCGGACAGGGAGGGCCAGCCG.

Partial CDR3 DNA: TGTGCCAGCAGCTTTCGGCGACAGGGCAACACTGAA. This sequence encodes CASSFRRQGNTE. The whole CDR3 protein is CASSFRRQGNTEAFF. V and J are TRBV5-4 and TRBJ1-1; the match to TRBD1 covers 7 bases. The read ends 3 residues shy of where the CDR3 ends; the end is completed using the germline J gene. The ends lost 2 bases at V and 2 bases at J; junction bases unmatched: 6. This CDR3 has 15 amino acids. Looked up from germline, CDR1 is SGHNT and CDR2 is YYREEE (reference sequence).

Comment on this clone: Read sequence stops 3 residues before the CDR3 end, and the germline J gene provides the missing end. The chain couples TRBV19 to TRBJ2-7, with 7 bases that match TRBD1. Trimming took 4 bases from V and 1 from J; bases not matched to a gene: 13. Germline V gene data show CDR1 as LNHDA and CDR2 as SQIVND (reference sequence). This CDR3 is built from 17 residues. CDR3 protein: CASSRLLTGKGSYEQYF. Partial CDR3 DNA: TGTGCCAGTAGTAGACTCCTGACAGGGAAGGGGTCCTACGAG.

About this clone: The missing CDR3 end, 3 residues past where the read stops, is filled in from the germline J gene. This sequence joins TRBV30 and TRBJ1-2; TRBD1 aligns across 9 bases. Per the germline V gene, CDR1 is GTSNPN and CDR2 is SVGIG (reference sequence). The CDR3 is 13 amino acids. This CDR3 reads CAWTPGQGGGYTF. The sequenced CDR3 bases are TGTGCCTGGACCCCGGGACAGGGTGGCGGC.

Comment on this clone: The read terminates 3 residues before the CDR3 end, so the remaining end is supplied by the germline J gene. V gene TRBV7-2 combines with J gene TRBJ2-3; no clear D gene. Trimming took off 1 base at V and 6 bases at J, with 8 bases between the two ends. Germline lookup yields CDR1 SGHTA and CDR2 FQGNSA. This CDR3 region has 13 residues. Partial CDR3 DNA: TGTGCCAGCAGCTTAGACAGTTGGGATACG. Translation gives CASSLDSWDT. The complete CDR3 sequence is CASSLDSWDTQYF.

Comment on this clone: The read ends 3 residues shy of where the CDR3 ends; the end is completed using the germline J gene. The V and J genes are TRBV20-1 and TRBJ1-1, with 8 bases fitting TRBD1. CDR3 length: 13 amino acids. With 5 bases clipped from V and 3 bases from J, the junction kept 5 bases outside the gene matches. CDR1 is DFQATT and CDR2 is SNEGSKA in the germline V gene (reference sequence). The chain's CDR3 is CSASTGADTEAFF. CDR3 DNA (partial): TGCAGTGCTTCGACAGGGGCGGACACTGAA.

To note about this clone: The sequenced fragment ends 3 residues before the CDR3 boundary, so the rest is inferred from the germline J gene. This chain uses TRBV18 with TRBJ2-7, with D possibly being TRBD1 or TRBD2 (5 bases each). The CDR3 extends over 14 amino acids. The V end was cut by 9 bases, the J end by 0 bases, with 15 bases between. Germline V lookup: CDR1 KGHSH, CDR2 LQKENI. Incomplete CDR3 DNA: TGTGCCAGTCGAGTCGAGGGGAGCTCCTACGAG. Its protein is CASRVEGSSYE. The complete CDR3 reads CASRVEGSSYEQYF.

Of note for this clone: The read is 3 residues too short to cover the CDR3 end, so that end is filled in from the germline J gene. The V and J genes are TRBV7-9 and TRBJ2-4; tentative D call: TRBD1 (6 bases). In germline, CDR1 is SEHNR, CDR2 FQNEAQ (reference sequence). The CDR3 length is 13 residues. V was shortened by 5 bases and J by 6 bases, with 11 bases between the two germline ends. The CDR3 DNA, read in part, is TGTGCCAGCAGCCTCCCGGACAGAAACATT. Its translation is CASSLPDRNI. The whole CDR3 sequence is CASSLPDRNIQYF.

With regard to this clone: The read ends 3 residues early relative to the CDR3; the germline J gene fills the gap. The chain carries TRBV5-1 and TRBJ2-1, with 7 bases lining up with TRBD1. Germline CDR1 SGHRS, CDR2 YFSETQ. CDR3 length equals 16 residues. V lost 5 bases, J lost 0 bases, and 8 bases stayed unmatched. CDR3 sequence: CASSSGQVFSYNEQFF. The covered CDR3 bases are TGCGCCAGCAGTTCTGGACAGGTCTTCTCCTACAATGAG.

Regarding this clone: The sequenced fragment ends 3 residues before the CDR3 boundary, so the rest is inferred from the germline J gene. The chain is built from TRBV7-2 and TRBJ2-7; D not resolved. The V end was cut by 4 bases, the J end by 3 bases, with 4 bases between. The CDR3 extends over 11 amino acids. Looked up from germline, CDR1 is SGHTA and CDR2 is FQGNSA. The CDR3 is CASSSYYEQYF. Incomplete CDR3 DNA: TGTGCCAGCAGCTCCTACTACGAG.